The rows below give T cell receptor beta chains drawn from one sample of a study of glioma-infiltrating T cells. TCRdb re-called the multiplex PCR reads through MiXCR, storing one row per CDR3 protein. Of some 110,000 distinct CDR3 sequences listed, more than 20% were seen once; the top ten hold approximately 14%. The sequenced material came from glioma tissue, nonneoplastic brain tissue, or PBMCs (not recorded which). Receptors were obtained from a human donor with low-grade glioma or glioblastoma, undergoing nonglioma brain surgery, or in good health (not recorded which). The CDR3 runs from the conserved cysteine through the conserved F or W. Fields, in order: V gene, CDR3 length, J gene, CDR3 protein.

v_call: TRBV6-1
cdr3_length: 13
j_call: TRBJ2-1
cdr3_aa: CASSRDRQESEVF

v_call: TRBV5-6
cdr3_length: 12
j_call: TRBJ1-5
cdr3_aa: CASSLQNQPQHF

v_call: TRBV12-3/TRBV12-4
cdr3_length: 14
j_call: TRBJ2-5
cdr3_aa: CASRGTGGVETQYF

v_call: TRBV20-1
cdr3_length: 13
j_call: TRBJ2-1
cdr3_aa: CSATSGSYNEQFF

v_call: TRBV7-6
cdr3_length: 17
j_call: TRBJ2-1
cdr3_aa: CASSLSTSGRLDNEQFF

v_call: TRBV6-1
cdr3_length: 17
j_call: TRBJ2-1
cdr3_aa: CASSSRPRGTSYNEQFF

v_call: TRBV5-4
cdr3_length: 14
j_call: TRBJ2-7
cdr3_aa: CASSLERNSYEQYF

v_call: TRBV12-5
cdr3_length: 16
j_call: TRBJ2-7
cdr3_aa: CASGLPPTSGRSEQYF

v_call: TRBV3-1
cdr3_length: 15
j_call: TRBJ2-1
cdr3_aa: CASSQGWESYNEQFF

v_call: TRBV7-6
cdr3_length: 17
j_call: TRBJ2-1
cdr3_aa: CASSPRLAGRTYNEQFF

v_call: TRBV7-7
cdr3_length: 16
j_call: TRBJ2-5
cdr3_aa: CASSITSGSGLETQYF

v_call: TRBV11-2
cdr3_length: 16
j_call: TRBJ2-1
cdr3_aa: CASSLVAGKSYNEQFF

v_call: TRBV5-4
cdr3_length: 16
j_call: TRBJ1-4
cdr3_aa: CASSPGLSSGNEKLFF

v_call: TRBV5-1
cdr3_length: 14
j_call: TRBJ2-7
cdr3_aa: CASRRQGGLNEQYF

v_call: TRBV10-3
cdr3_length: 16
j_call: TRBJ1-2
cdr3_aa: CAISENSPGQGYGYTF

v_call: TRBV7-9
cdr3_length: 14
j_call: TRBJ2-7
cdr3_aa: CASSPASKVHEQYF

v_call: TRBV3-1
cdr3_length: 16
j_call: TRBJ2-1
cdr3_aa: CASSQGVAGNYNEQFF

v_call: TRBV5-4
cdr3_length: 16
j_call: TRBJ2-1
cdr3_aa: CASSLIAGLSYNEQFF

v_call: TRBV6-1
cdr3_length: 10
j_call: TRBJ2-1
cdr3_aa: CASRGGEQFF

v_call: TRBV3-1
cdr3_length: 14
j_call: TRBJ1-1
cdr3_aa: CASSTGQSNTEAFF

v_call: TRBV7-7
cdr3_length: 13
j_call: TRBJ2-5
cdr3_aa: CASSPQGDETQYF

v_call: TRBV7-3
cdr3_length: 14
j_call: TRBJ2-2
cdr3_aa: CASSPQSGAGELFF

v_call: TRBV7-9
cdr3_length: 19
j_call: TRBJ2-1
cdr3_aa: CASSLAAVAGATSYNEQFF

v_call: TRBV6-2/TRBV6-3
cdr3_length: 15
j_call: TRBJ2-1
cdr3_aa: CASSSWTSSYNEQFF

v_call: TRBV3-1
cdr3_length: 16
j_call: TRBJ2-3
cdr3_aa: CASSQVATGGTDRQYF

v_call: TRBV19
cdr3_length: 12
j_call: TRBJ2-7
cdr3_aa: CASSRLLGEQYF

v_call: TRBV6-2/TRBV6-3
cdr3_length: 18
j_call: TRBJ2-1
cdr3_aa: CASITPPRLVGGSNEQFF

v_call: TRBV6-6
cdr3_length: 19
j_call: TRBJ2-4
cdr3_aa: CASSYSGGGTMRAKNIQYF

v_call: TRBV29-1
cdr3_length: 14
j_call: TRBJ2-7
cdr3_aa: CSVEEQGDTYEQYF

v_call: TRBV20-1
cdr3_length: 14
j_call: TRBJ1-6
cdr3_aa: CSARSGINNSPLHF

v_call: TRBV7-3
cdr3_length: 14
j_call: TRBJ1-2
cdr3_aa: CASSLTGQNYAYTF

v_call: TRBV12-3/TRBV12-4
cdr3_length: 15
j_call: TRBJ2-7
cdr3_aa: CASGPTGTPSYEQYF

v_call: TRBV15
cdr3_length: 15
j_call: TRBJ1-5
cdr3_aa: CATSRGGTGNQPQHF

v_call: TRBV12-3/TRBV12-4
cdr3_length: 13
j_call: TRBJ1-5
cdr3_aa: CASTPQINQPQHF